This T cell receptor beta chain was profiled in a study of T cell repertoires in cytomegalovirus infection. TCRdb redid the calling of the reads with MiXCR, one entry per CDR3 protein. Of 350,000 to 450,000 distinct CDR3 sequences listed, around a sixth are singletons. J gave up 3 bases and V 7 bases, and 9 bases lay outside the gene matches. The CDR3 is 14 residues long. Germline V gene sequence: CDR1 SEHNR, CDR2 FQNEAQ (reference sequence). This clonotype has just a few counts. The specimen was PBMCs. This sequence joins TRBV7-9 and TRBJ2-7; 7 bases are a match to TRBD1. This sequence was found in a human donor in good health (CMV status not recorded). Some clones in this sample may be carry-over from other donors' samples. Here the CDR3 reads CASTPWTGLYEQYF. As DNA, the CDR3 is TGTGCCAGCACCCCCTGGACAGGCCTCTACGAGCAGTACTTC.